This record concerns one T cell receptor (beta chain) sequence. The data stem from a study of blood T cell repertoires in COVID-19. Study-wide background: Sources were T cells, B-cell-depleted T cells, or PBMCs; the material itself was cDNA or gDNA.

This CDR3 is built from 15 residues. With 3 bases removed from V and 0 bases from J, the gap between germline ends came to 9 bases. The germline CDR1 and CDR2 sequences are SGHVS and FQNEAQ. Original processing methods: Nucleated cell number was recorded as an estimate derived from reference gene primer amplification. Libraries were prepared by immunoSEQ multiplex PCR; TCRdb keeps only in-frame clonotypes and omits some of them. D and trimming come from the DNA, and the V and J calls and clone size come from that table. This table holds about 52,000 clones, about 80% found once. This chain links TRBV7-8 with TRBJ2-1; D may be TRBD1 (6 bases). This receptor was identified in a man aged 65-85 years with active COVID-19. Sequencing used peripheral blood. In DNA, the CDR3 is TGTGCCAGCAGCTTCACAGGGAGCTCCTACAATGAGCAGTTCTTC. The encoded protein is CASSFTGSSYNEQFF.